The 21 T cell receptor beta chains given below trace back to one sample, sequenced in a study of T cells in Graves' hyperthyroidism and ophthalmopathy. Amplification yielded TCR beta CDR3 regions, with RNA transcripts as the source. The TCR CDR3 first-round RT-PCR relied on the HTBI primer set. Each CDR3 protein gets one entry after TCRdb re-called the multiplex PCR reads with MiXCR. The sample has a few hundred thousand distinct CDR3 sequences; 15% to 20% are singletons. The sequenced material came from blood. The receptors come from a woman aged 40 to 49 with Graves' ophthalmopathy.

This clonotype was seen many times. The chain recombines TRBV6-1 with TRBJ1-5; TRBD1 is a possible D gene (5 bases). The CDR3 runs 14 residues. The V end lost 6 bases, the J end lost 5 bases, and 14 bases lay between the germline ends. Germline CDR1 is MNHNS and CDR2 is SASEGT. The CDR3 here is CASSQAEGHQPQHF. In DNA, the CDR3 is TGTGCCAGCAGCCAGGCAGAGGGGCATCAGCCCCAGCATTTT.

As regards this clonotype: A much larger clone sits a single nucleotide away, making a read error possible. V gene TRBV28 combines with J gene TRBJ2-1; 9 bases agree with TRBD2. Unmatched junction bases numbered 11, after V lost 5 bases and J lost 9 bases. The CDR3 has 15 residues. The germline gives CDR1 MDHEN, CDR2 SYDVKM. The CDR3 coding sequence is TGTGCCAGCAGTACCGAGGGCGGGGGGGGTAGTGAGCAGTTCTTC. Amino acid sequence: CASSTEGGGGSEQFF.

This clonotype was seen ten or more times. The chain uses TRBV2 and TRBJ2-1; 10 nucleotides match TRBD2. This CDR3 region has 17 residues. From germline, CDR1 is SNHLY and CDR2 FYNNEI. Unmatched junction bases numbered 8, after V lost 2 bases and J lost 4 bases. The CDR3 sequence is CASSERVAGGLYNEQFF. The DNA for the CDR3 is TGTGCCAGCAGTGAACGGGTAGCGGGAGGACTTTACAATGAGCAGTTCTTC.

This clonotype was counted at least ten times. The chain has TRBV7-8 and TRBJ2-1; D is possibly TRBD1 or TRBD2 (5 bases each). From germline, CDR1 is SGHVS and CDR2 FQNEAQ. Trimming pared 5 bases from V and 3 bases from J, leaving 14 bases between. The CDR3 consists of 15 residues. CDR3 protein: CASSPFMGVYNEQFF. The CDR3 coding sequence is TGTGCCAGCAGCCCTTTTATGGGGGTCTACAATGAGCAGTTCTTC.

On this clonotype: A read error may explain this, as a much larger clone is one base away. J is TRBJ2-2 and V is TRBV11-2; D tentatively reads TRBD1 or TRBD2 (5 bases each). V shed 7 bases and J shed 2 bases, with 11 bases lying between them. This CDR3 contains 14 residues. The V gene's germline CDR1 is SGHAT and CDR2 FQNNGV. This CDR3 reads CASMGPINTGELFF. The CDR3 nucleotides are TGTGCCAGCATGGGACCCATAAACACCGGGGAGCTGTTTTTT.

This clonotype was seen repeatedly, ten times or more. V gene TRBV20-1 combines with J gene TRBJ2-5; perhaps TRBD1 as D (5 bases). The CDR3 spans 12 residues. V was pared by 6 bases and J by 5 bases, with 13 bases between. Germline CDR1 and CDR2: DFQATT and SNEGSKA (reference sequence). The CDR3 region has the DNA TGCAGTGCGACGACAGCCCAGGAGACCCAGTACTTC. Protein product: CSATTAQETQYF.

In its sample, this clonotype was seen many times. The chain couples TRBV29-1 to TRBJ1-1; a weak D match, TRBD1 (5 bases). CDR1 is SQVTM and CDR2 is ANQGSEA in the germline V gene. The V end was cut by 0 bases, the J end by 1 base, with 18 bases between. This CDR3 has 17 amino acids. The CDR3 spells CSVEDGGRGRQNTEAFF. CDR3 in DNA: TGCAGCGTTGAAGATGGGGGGAGGGGCCGGCAGAACACTGAAGCTTTCTTT. Using reference TRBV29-1 and TRBJ1-1 for the parts outside the CDR3, the full variable domain is SAVISQKPSRDICQRGTSLTIQCQVDSQVTMMFWYRQQPGQSLTLIATANQGSEATYESGFVIDKFPISRPNLTFSTLTVSNMSPEDSSIYLCSVEDGGRGRQNTEAFFGQGTRLTVV.

This clonotype was detected ten times or more. The rearrangement links TRBV2 to TRBJ1-1; D perhaps matches TRBD1 (6 bases). Germline CDR1 and CDR2: SNHLY and FYNNEI. V dropped 7 bases and J dropped 4 bases, with 13 bases sitting between them. The CDR3 spans 13 residues. This CDR3 is CASNIQGRTEAFF. The CDR3 DNA is TGTGCCAGCAACATACAGGGACGCACTGAAGCTTTCTTT. Filled out from reference TRBV2 and TRBJ1-1, the complete variable domain reads EPEVTQTPSHQVTQMGQEVILRCVPISNHLYFYWYRQILGQKVEFLVSFYNNEISEKSEIFDDQFSVERPDGSNFTLKIRSTKLEDSAMYFCASNIQGRTEAFFGQGTRLTVV.

This clonotype was counted ten times or more. This rearrangement joins TRBV5-1 to TRBJ1-2, with 7 positions matching TRBD1. Germline V gene data show CDR1 as SGHRS and CDR2 as YFSETQ. The junction had 5 bases not matched to a gene; V was cut back by 0 bases and J by 6 bases. This CDR3 comprises 14 residues. In DNA, the CDR3 is TGCGCCAGCAGCTTGGCAGGGGGGTTCGATGGCTACACCTTC. As protein: CASSLAGGFDGYTF.

There are many counts of this clonotype. The chain has TRBV28 and TRBJ1-2, with D possibly TRBD1 on 6 matching bases. V was cut by 5 bases and J by 6 bases, with 16 bases left in between. The germline V gene encodes CDR1 MDHEN and CDR2 SYDVKM. This CDR3 is built from 14 residues. The CDR3 DNA sequence: TGTGCCAGCAGTCCCCCAGGGGCCTTCGATGGCTACACCTTC. This sequence encodes CASSPPGAFDGYTF.

This clonotype was seen ten or more times. J is TRBJ2-7 and V is TRBV20-1; unclear D gene. V lost 0 bases and J lost 5, with 14 bases in between. The CDR3 runs to 14 residues. CDR1 and CDR2 from the germline V gene are DFQATT and SNEGSKA (reference sequence). CDR3 in amino acids: CSAREGQAGHEQYF. DNA of the CDR3: TGCAGTGCTAGAGAGGGCCAAGCTGGCCACGAGCAGTACTTC.

The chain recombines TRBV7-3 with TRBJ1-1, with no clear D. Germline V CDR1 and CDR2: SGHTA, FQGTGA. With 0 bases removed from V and 4 bases from J, the gap between germline ends came to 9 bases. The CDR3 has 14 amino acids. The CDR3 DNA reads TGTGCCAGCAGCTTAACTGGGAGGGTCACTGAAGCTTTCTTT. Protein: CASSLTGRVTEAFF.

On this clonotype itself: A read error may be the cause here, since a much bigger clone is one base away. V gene TRBV2 combines with J gene TRBJ1-5; tentative D call: TRBD1 (5 bases). Germline V gene lookup returns CDR1 SNHLY and CDR2 FYNNEI. The CDR3 is 13 amino acids. CDR3 nucleotides: TGTACCAGCAGTGGGGCCCTCAATCAGCCCCAGCATTTT. Amino acid sequence: CTSSGALNQPQHF.

This chain uses TRBV10-3 with TRBJ2-3; 9 nucleotides align to TRBD2. Losses at the gene ends were 0 bases for V and 1 base for J; bases not matched to a gene: 2. This CDR3 is 16 amino acids long. Germline CDR1 ENHRY, CDR2 SYGVKD. The CDR3 here is CAISESWTSGTDTQYF. The CDR3 coding sequence is TGTGCCATCAGTGAGTCGTGGACTAGCGGCACAGATACGCAGTATTTT.

This clonotype was counted many times. This chain uses TRBV20-1 with TRBJ1-1, with a possible D match to TRBD1 (5 bases). V was pared by 3 bases and J by 2 bases, with 19 bases between. CDR1 and CDR2 from the germline V gene are DFQATT and SNEGSKA (reference sequence). This CDR3 region has 16 residues. CDR3 sequence reads: CSASDRGEDSNTEAFF. The CDR3 bases are TGCAGTGCTAGTGATCGGGGTGAAGACAGTAACACTGAAGCTTTCTTT.

To note about this clonotype: Being one base from a much bigger clone, this may be a read error. This chain connects TRBV28 to TRBJ1-2; tentative D call: TRBD1 (5 bases). In germline, CDR1 is MDHEN, CDR2 SYDVKM. CDR3 length: 13 residues. CDR3 loop: CASKGQHWEGCTF. CDR3 sequence (DNA): TGTGCCAGCAAGGGGCAACACTGGGAGGGCTGCACCTTC.

The J gene is TRBJ1-2, the V gene TRBV20-1; D possibly corresponds to TRBD1 (5 bases). CDR1 DFQATT and CDR2 SNEGSKA come from the germline V gene (reference sequence). V lost 1 base to trimming and J lost 7 bases, with 10 bases between them. This CDR3 is built from 12 residues. The CDR3 loop reads CSARAGEFGYTF. The CDR3 bases are TGCAGTGCTAGAGCGGGGGAATTTGGCTACACCTTC.

This clonotype was seen a handful of times. The CDR3 region is CASSDRAETQYF. CDR3 sequence (DNA): TGTGCCAGCAGCGACAGGGCGGAGACCCAGTACTTC. V is TRBV6-1 and J is TRBJ2-5, with 7 bases identical to TRBD1. The CDR3 runs 12 residues. V dropped 6 bases and J dropped 5; count of bases not matched to a gene: 3. Germline V CDR1 and CDR2: MNHNS, SASEGT.

About this clonotype itself: A much more abundant neighbour one base away suggests this may be a read error. The rearrangement links TRBV7-3 to TRBJ2-1; TRBD2 agrees at 8 bases. The CDR3 consists of 13 residues. The germline V gene encodes CDR1 SGHTA and CDR2 FQGTGA. The CDR3 sequence is CASKGLGNNEQLF. In DNA form, the CDR3 reads TGTGCCAGCAAGGGACTAGGGAACAATGAGCAGCTCTTC.

This clonotype was seen a handful of times. The chain combines TRBV28 with TRBJ2-2; TRBD1 matches 8 bases. The CDR3 runs 17 residues. After removal of 6 bases from V and 5 bases from J, the junction contained 14 bases not matched to a gene. Germline CDR1 and CDR2: MDHEN and SYDVKM. The CDR3 nucleotides are TGTGCCAGCAGCCTCTGGGATTACAGGGGGGATACCGGGGAGCTGTTTTTT. Its translation: CASSLWDYRGDTGELFF.

This clonotype was observed a handful of times. The CDR3 does not close with the conserved phenylalanine or tryptophan, likely indicating a read error. This chain connects TRBV4-1 to TRBJ2-5; TRBD1 or TRBD2 may be the D gene (5 bases each). Trimming took off 1 base at V and 5 bases at J, with 14 bases between the two ends. This CDR3 spans 15 amino acids. The germline V gene has CDR1 MGHRA and CDR2 YSYEKL. The CDR3 nucleotides read TGCGCCAGCAGCCAAGGCCAGGGAGCGAGCGAGACCCAGTACCTC. Translated: CASSQGQGASETQYL.